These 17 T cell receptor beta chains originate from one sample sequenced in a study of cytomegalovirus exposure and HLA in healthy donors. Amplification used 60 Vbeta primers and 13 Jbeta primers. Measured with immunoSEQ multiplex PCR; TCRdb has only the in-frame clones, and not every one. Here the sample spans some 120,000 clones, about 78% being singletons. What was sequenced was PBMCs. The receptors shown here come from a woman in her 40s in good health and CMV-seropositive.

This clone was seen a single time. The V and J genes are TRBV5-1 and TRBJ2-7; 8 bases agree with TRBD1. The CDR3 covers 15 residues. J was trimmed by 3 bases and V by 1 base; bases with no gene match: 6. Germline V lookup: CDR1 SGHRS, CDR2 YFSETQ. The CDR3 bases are TGCGCCAGCAGCTTGAGAGGACAGGGAATCTACGAGCAGTACTTC. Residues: CASSLRGQGIYEQYF.

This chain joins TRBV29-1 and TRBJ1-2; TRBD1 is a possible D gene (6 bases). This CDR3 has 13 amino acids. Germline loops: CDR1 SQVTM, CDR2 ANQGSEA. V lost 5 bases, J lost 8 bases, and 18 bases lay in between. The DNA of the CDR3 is TGCAGCGTTTCCACCGACAGGTGGCTCGGCTACACCTTC. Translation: CSVSTDRWLGYTF.

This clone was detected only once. Here the CDR3 reads CASKRSAGDGYTF. The CDR3 region has the DNA TGTGCCAGCAAGAGGAGCGCAGGGGACGGCTACACCTTC. V usage is TRBV6-1 and J usage is TRBJ1-2, with D possibly TRBD1 on 6 matching bases. The CDR3 consists of 13 residues. CDR1 is MNHNS and CDR2 is SASEGT in the germline V gene. V was clipped by 7 bases and J by 8 bases, with 17 bases between them.

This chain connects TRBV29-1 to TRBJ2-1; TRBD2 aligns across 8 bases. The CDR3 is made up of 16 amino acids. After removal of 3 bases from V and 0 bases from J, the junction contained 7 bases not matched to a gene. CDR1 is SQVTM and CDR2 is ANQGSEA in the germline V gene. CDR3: CSVDRRGASSYNEQFF. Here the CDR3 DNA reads TGCAGCGTTGATAGGCGGGGGGCCTCCTCCTACAATGAGCAGTTCTTC.

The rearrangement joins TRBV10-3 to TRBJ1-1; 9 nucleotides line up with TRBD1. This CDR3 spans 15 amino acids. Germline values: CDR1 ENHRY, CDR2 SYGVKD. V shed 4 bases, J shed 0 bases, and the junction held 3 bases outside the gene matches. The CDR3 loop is CAISVDRGVNTEAFF. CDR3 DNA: TGTGCCATCAGTGTAGACAGGGGGGTGAACACTGAAGCTTTCTTT.

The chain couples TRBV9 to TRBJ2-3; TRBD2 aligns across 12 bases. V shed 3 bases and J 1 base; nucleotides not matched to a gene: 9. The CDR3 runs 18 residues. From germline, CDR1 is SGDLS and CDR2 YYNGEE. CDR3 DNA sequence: TGTGCCAGCAGCGGAGGGGCTAGCGGGGGGGCCGGCACAGATACGCAGTATTTT. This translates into CASSGGASGGAGTDTQYF.

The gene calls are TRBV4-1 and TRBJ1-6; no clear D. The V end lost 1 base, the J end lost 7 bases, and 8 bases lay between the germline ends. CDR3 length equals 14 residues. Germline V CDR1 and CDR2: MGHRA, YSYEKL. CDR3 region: CASSQAQKNSPLHF. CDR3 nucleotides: TGCGCCAGCAGCCAAGCCCAGAAAAATTCACCCCTCCACTTT.

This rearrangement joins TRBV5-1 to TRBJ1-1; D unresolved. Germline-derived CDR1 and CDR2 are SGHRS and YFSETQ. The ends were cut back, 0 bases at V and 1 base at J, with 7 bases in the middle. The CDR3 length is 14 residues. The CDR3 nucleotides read TGCGCCAGCAGCTTGGGAGTCCGGAACACTGAAGCTTTCTTT. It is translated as CASSLGVRNTEAFF.

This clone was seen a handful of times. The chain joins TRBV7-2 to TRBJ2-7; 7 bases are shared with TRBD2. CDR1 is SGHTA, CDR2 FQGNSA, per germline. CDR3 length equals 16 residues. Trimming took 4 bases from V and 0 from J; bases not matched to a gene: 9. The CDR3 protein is CASSSFGGTLSYEQYF. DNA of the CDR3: TGTGCCAGCAGCTCGTTCGGGGGGACGCTCTCCTACGAGCAGTACTTC.

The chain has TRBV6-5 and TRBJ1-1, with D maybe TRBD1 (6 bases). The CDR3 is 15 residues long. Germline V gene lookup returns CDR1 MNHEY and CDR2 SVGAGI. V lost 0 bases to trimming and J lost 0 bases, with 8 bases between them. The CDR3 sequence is CASSYSTGLNTEAFF. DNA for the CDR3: TGTGCCAGCAGTTACTCGACAGGCCTGAACACTGAAGCTTTCTTT.

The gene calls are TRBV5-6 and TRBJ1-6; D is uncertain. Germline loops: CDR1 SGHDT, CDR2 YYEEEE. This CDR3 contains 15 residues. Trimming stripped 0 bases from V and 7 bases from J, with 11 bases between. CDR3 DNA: TGTGCCAGCAGCTTGGCCGGAGGCTTCAATTCACCCCTCCACTTT. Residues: CASSLAGGFNSPLHF.

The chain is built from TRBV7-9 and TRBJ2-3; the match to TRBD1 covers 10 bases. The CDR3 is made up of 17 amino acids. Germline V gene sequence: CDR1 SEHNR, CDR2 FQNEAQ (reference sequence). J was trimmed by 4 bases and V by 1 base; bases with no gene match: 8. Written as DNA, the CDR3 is TGTGCCAGCAGCTTAGTCCGGGACAGGGGTGGGTCAGATACGCAGTATTTT. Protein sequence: CASSLVRDRGGSDTQYF. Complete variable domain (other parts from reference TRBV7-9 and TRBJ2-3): DTGVSQNPRHKITKRGQNVTFRCDPISEHNRLYWYRQTLGQGPEFLTYFQNEAQLEKSRLLSDRFSAERPKGSFSTLEIQRTEQGDSAMYLCASSLVRDRGGSDTQYFGPGTRLTVL.

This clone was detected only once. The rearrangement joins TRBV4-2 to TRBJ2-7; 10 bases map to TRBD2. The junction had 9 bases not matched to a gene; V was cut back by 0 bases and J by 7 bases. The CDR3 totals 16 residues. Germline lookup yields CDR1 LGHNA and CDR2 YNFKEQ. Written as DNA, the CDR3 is TGTGCCAGCAGCCAAGAAGGCACTAGCGGGGTTTTAGAGCAGTACTTC. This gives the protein CASSQEGTSGVLEQYF.

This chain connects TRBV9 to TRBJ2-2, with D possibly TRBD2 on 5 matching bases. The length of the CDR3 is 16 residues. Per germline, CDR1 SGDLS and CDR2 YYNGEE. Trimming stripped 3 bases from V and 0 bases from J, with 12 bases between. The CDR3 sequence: CASSGTGIANTGELFF. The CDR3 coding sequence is TGTGCCAGCAGCGGGACCGGGATCGCGAACACCGGGGAGCTGTTTTTT.

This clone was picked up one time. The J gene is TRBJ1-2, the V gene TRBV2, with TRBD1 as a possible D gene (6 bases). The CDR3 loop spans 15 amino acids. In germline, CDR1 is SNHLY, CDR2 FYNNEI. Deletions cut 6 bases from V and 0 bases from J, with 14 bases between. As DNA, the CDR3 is TGTGCCAGCAGGGCTCCCAGGGGAGCTAACTATGGCTACACCTTC. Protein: CASRAPRGANYGYTF.

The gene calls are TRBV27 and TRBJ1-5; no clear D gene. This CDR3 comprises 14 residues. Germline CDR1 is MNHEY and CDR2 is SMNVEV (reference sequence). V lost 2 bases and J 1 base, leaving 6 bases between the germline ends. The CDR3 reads CASSLLLSNQPQHF. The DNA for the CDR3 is TGTGCCAGCAGTTTACTTCTCAGCAATCAGCCCCAGCATTTT.

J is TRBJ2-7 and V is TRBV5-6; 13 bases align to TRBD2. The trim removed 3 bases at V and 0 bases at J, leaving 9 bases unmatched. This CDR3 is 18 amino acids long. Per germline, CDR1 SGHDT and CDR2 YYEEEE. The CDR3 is CASSSGLAGATISYEQYF. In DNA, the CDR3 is TGTGCCAGCAGCTCAGGACTAGCGGGGGCGACAATCTCCTACGAGCAGTACTTC.